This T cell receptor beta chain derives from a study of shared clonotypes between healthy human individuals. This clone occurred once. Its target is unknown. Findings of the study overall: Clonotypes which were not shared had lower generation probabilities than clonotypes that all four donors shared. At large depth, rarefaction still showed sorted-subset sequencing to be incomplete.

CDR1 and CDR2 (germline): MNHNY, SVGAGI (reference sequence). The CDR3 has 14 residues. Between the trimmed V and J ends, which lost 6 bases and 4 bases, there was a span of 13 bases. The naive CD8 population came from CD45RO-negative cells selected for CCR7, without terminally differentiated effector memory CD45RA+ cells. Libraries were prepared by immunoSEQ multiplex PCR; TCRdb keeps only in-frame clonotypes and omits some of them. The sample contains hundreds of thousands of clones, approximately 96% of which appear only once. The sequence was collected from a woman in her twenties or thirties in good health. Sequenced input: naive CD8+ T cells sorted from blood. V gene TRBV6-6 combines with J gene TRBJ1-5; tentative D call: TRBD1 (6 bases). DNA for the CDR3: TGTGCCAGCAGCAAGGGGGGGCAAAATCAGCCCCAGCATTTT. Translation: CASSKGGQNQPQHF.